The 10 T cell receptor beta chains reported below all come from one sample, sequenced in a study of blood T cell repertoires in COVID-19. The method was immunoSEQ multiplex PCR; TCRdb's version includes in-frame clones alone and lacks a portion of them. The sample carries roughly 58,000 clones, 70% to 85% recorded once. Sequenced input: peripheral blood. These receptor sequences come from a man in his sixties or seventies with active COVID-19.

The rearrangement uses TRBV15 and TRBJ2-1; TRBD2 matches at 8 bases. J was trimmed by 4 bases and V by 1 base; bases with no gene match: 6. This CDR3 is built from 16 residues. Looked up from germline, CDR1 is LNHNV and CDR2 is YYDKDF (reference sequence). CDR3 sequence reads: CATSRVDVAGYNEQFF. CDR3 bases: TGTGCCACCAGCAGAGTCGATGTAGCGGGATACAATGAGCAGTTCTTC.

The rearrangement joins TRBV28 to TRBJ2-7; 11 nucleotides line up with TRBD1. The CDR3 covers 13 residues. Germline lookup yields CDR1 MDHEN and CDR2 SYDVKM. V shed 10 bases and J 2 bases; nucleotides not matched to a gene: 4. This chain's CDR3 is CATGTGGPYEQYF. In DNA, the CDR3 is TGTGCCACCGGGACAGGGGGTCCCTACGAGCAGTACTTC.

The chain has TRBV6-5 and TRBJ2-2, with 7 bases fitting TRBD1. The CDR3 is 15 amino acids. Looked up from germline, CDR1 is MNHEY and CDR2 is SVGAGI. The V gene end was trimmed by 5 bases and the J gene end by 9 bases; junction bases not matched to a gene: 12. CDR3 in DNA: TGTGCCAGCAGTCAGGACAGGAGTGAGATTCGGGAGCTGTTTTTT. Translated: CASSQDRSEIRELFF.

The V and J genes are TRBV30 and TRBJ2-1; D possibly corresponds to TRBD2 (6 bases). The CDR3 sequence is 14 residues long. CDR1 GTSNPN and CDR2 SVGIG come from the germline V gene (reference sequence). The V end lost 8 bases, the J end lost 9 bases, and 23 bases lay between the germline ends. For the CDR3, the DNA is TGTGCCCGGGAGCGGCTAGCGAAGGGTAGTGAGCAGTTCTTC. Protein product: CARERLAKGSEQFF.

The rearrangement links TRBV2 to TRBJ1-1; D possibly corresponds to TRBD1 (5 bases). The CDR3 loop spans 14 amino acids. Germline V gene lookup returns CDR1 SNHLY and CDR2 FYNNEI. Trimming took off 6 bases at V and 1 base at J, with 12 bases between the two ends. The CDR3 region is CASRKGVGNTEAFF. As DNA, the CDR3 is TGTGCCAGCAGGAAAGGGGTCGGGAACACTGAAGCTTTCTTT.

V gene TRBV21-1 combines with J gene TRBJ1-6. TRBV21-1 corresponds to a pseudogene. This CDR3 has 18 residues. CDR3 sequence reads: CASSKGKRESSYNSPLHF. The CDR3 DNA sequence: TGTGCCAGCAGCAAAGGAAAACGGGAAAGCTCCTATAATTCACCCCTCCACTTT.

The rearrangement joins TRBV6-5 to TRBJ2-3; unclear D gene. The ends were cut back, 7 bases at V and 6 bases at J, with 8 bases in the middle. Germline loops: CDR1 MNHEY, CDR2 SVGAGI. This CDR3 has 11 residues. The CDR3 nucleotides are TGTGCCAGCAAACTCCCTGATACGCAGTATTTT. It yields the protein CASKLPDTQYF.

The chain uses TRBV7-9 and TRBJ1-2, with D perhaps matching TRBD1 (6 bases). Germline CDR1 and CDR2: SEHNR and FQNEAQ (reference sequence). Trimming shortened V by 5 bases and J by 7 bases, and 17 bases separated the two germline ends. CDR3 length equals 14 residues. CDR3 sequence: CASSRDILSGGYTF. The CDR3 DNA reads TGTGCCAGCAGCCGGGACATTCTTTCCGGTGGCTACACCTTC.

V usage is TRBV4-3 and J usage is TRBJ2-7, with a tentative D call TRBD2 (5 bases). V was cut by 1 base and J by 2 bases, with 12 bases left in between. Germline loops: CDR1 LGHNA, CDR2 YSLEER. The CDR3 runs 15 residues. This CDR3 is CASSQVAAATYEQYF. CDR3 DNA: TGCGCCAGCAGCCAAGTAGCAGCGGCCACCTACGAGCAGTACTTC.

The chain employs TRBV2 and TRBJ2-1; 7 bases line up with TRBD2. Germline V CDR1 and CDR2: SNHLY, FYNNEI. This CDR3 comprises 14 residues. V was pared by 10 bases and J by 5 bases, with 11 bases of the junction left unmatched. DNA of the CDR3: TGTGCCACCTGCAAAGGACTAGGGAACAATGAGCAGTTCTTC. Translated, it gives CATCKGLGNNEQFF. Based on the CDR3 plus reference TRBV2 and TRBJ2-1, the full variable domain is EPEVTQTPSHQVTQMGQEVILRCVPISNHLYFYWYRQILGQKVEFLVSFYNNEISEKSEIFDDQFSVERPDGSNFTLKIRSTKLEDSAMYFCATCKGLGNNEQFFGPGTRLTVL.